Presented here are 27 T cell receptor beta chains from one specimen sequenced in a study of T-cell memory formation after mild COVID-19 (dated by TCRdb to about 2021). The library was built by means of 5' RACE. Sequenced using an Illumina NovaSeq 6000. TCRdb's own reprocessing of the public reads used fastp at Q25 and MiXCR and kept productive beta chains. Identical CDR3 protein sequences are pooled into one entry, listed with their most common genes and DNA. This sample is represented by 390,000 or so distinct CDR3 sequences; 15% to 20% of them were singletons. Clones ranked in the top ten supply roughly 21% of the sample. Input material: PBMCs or a T cell subset sorted from them (not recorded which). The source is a man younger than 35 who had mild COVID-19 (a few samples of this study predate the infection). The sample titles of this study are shuffled in the database, so cell type and time point are left out; the donor was told from shared clones.

This clonotype was seen a handful of times. The chain employs TRBV7-2 and TRBJ2-3; 8 bases map to TRBD2. The V gene end was trimmed by 5 bases and the J gene end by 6 bases; junction bases not matched to a gene: 7. CDR1 is SGHTA, CDR2 FQGNSA, per germline. This CDR3 has 14 amino acids. As DNA, the CDR3 is TGTGCCAGCAGCCCACGCTCGGGGGGGGATACGCAGTATTTT. Protein sequence: CASSPRSGGDTQYF.

The V call is TRBV2, the J call TRBJ2-3, with TRBD2 matching over 12 bases. The ends lost 7 bases at V and 2 bases at J; junction bases unmatched: 4. Germline V gene sequence: CDR1 SNHLY, CDR2 FYNNEI. The CDR3 contains 15 residues. The CDR3 sequence: CASNRLAGATDTQYF. CDR3 nucleotide sequence: TGTGCCAGCAACCGACTAGCGGGGGCCACAGATACGCAGTATTTT. Full variable domain (remainder filled in from reference TRBV2 and TRBJ2-3): EPEVTQTPSHQVTQMGQEVILRCVPISNHLYFYWYRQILGQKVEFLVSFYNNEISEKSEIFDDQFSVERPDGSNFTLKIRSTKLEDSAMYFCASNRLAGATDTQYFGPGTRLTVL.

This clonotype was seen a handful of times. The chain carries TRBV20-1 and TRBJ2-7, with 8 bases fitting TRBD2. The V gene's germline CDR1 is DFQATT and CDR2 SNEGSKA (reference sequence). Trimming removed 6 bases from V and 2 bases from J; junction bases left unmatched: 9. The CDR3 totals 14 residues. The CDR3 sequence is CSASPLAEAYEQYF. CDR3 nucleotide sequence: TGCAGTGCCTCCCCACTAGCGGAGGCCTACGAGCAGTACTTC.

The chain has TRBV28 and TRBJ1-6; D not certain. The V gene's germline CDR1 is MDHEN and CDR2 SYDVKM. Trimming shortened V by 3 bases and J by 9 bases, and 12 bases separated the two germline ends. CDR3 size: 14 residues. This CDR3 reads CASSFGTPSSPLHF. For the CDR3, the DNA is TGTGCCAGCAGTTTCGGCACCCCTAGTTCACCCCTCCACTTT.

The chain joins TRBV5-6 to TRBJ2-1, with 10 bases identical to TRBD2. Looked up from germline, CDR1 is SGHDT and CDR2 is YYEEEE. The trim removed 4 bases at V and 4 bases at J, leaving 5 bases unmatched. The CDR3 is made up of 15 amino acids. CDR3 DNA: TGTGCCAGCAGCCAAAGCGGGGGGGGTTACAATGAGCAGTTCTTC. It translates to CASSQSGGGYNEQFF.

A remark on this clonotype: An end of the junction differs from the germline gene, which may be a read error. The chain is built from TRBV6-2 or TRBV6-3 and TRBJ1-1; no clear D. The CDR3 is 12 residues long. Germline CDR1 reads MNHEY; CDR2 reads SVGEGT. CDR3 nucleotide sequence: TGTGCCAGCACTTACGCAGGCTCTGAAGCTTTCTTT. Encoded protein: CASTYAGSEAFF.

The genes are TRBV9 and TRBJ1-2; tentatively, D is TRBD1 (5 bases). The CDR3 consists of 15 residues. The V gene lost 0 bases and the J gene lost 5 bases, with 14 bases spanning the gap. In germline, CDR1 is SGDLS, CDR2 YYNGEE. Written as DNA, the CDR3 is TGTGCCAGCAGCGTAGAGGACATAGGCCTTTATGGCTACACCTTC. Translating it yields CASSVEDIGLYGYTF. The entire variable domain, with the rest obtained from reference TRBV9 and TRBJ1-2, is as follows: DSGVTQTPKHLITATGQRVTLRCSPRSGDLSVYWYQQSLDQGLQFLIQYYNGEERAKGNILERFSAQQFPDLHSELNLSSLELGDSALYFCASSVEDIGLYGYTFGSGTRLTVV.

The DNA of the CDR3 is TGCGCCAGCAGCCCCGGACTAGATGGAGATACGCAGTATTTT. Residues: CASSPGLDGDTQYF. The chain joins TRBV4-1 to TRBJ2-3, with 7 bases fitting TRBD2. Unmatched junction bases numbered 6, after V lost 4 bases and J lost 5 bases. Germline V gene data show CDR1 as MGHRA and CDR2 as YSYEKL. This CDR3 has 14 amino acids.

This clonotype was detected a few times. The chain recombines TRBV7-9 with TRBJ2-5; D might be TRBD1 (5 bases). Trimming cost V 10 bases and J 0 bases, with 12 bases left between them. The V gene's germline CDR1 is SEHNR and CDR2 FQNEAQ (reference sequence). The CDR3 covers 13 residues. The CDR3 loop reads CANGHAYQETQYF. The CDR3 region has the DNA TGTGCCAACGGACACGCTTACCAAGAGACCCAGTACTTC.

The rearrangement links TRBV20-1 to TRBJ2-5; D is perhaps TRBD1 (7 bases). Germline assignment: CDR1 DFQATT and CDR2 SNEGSKA (reference sequence). This CDR3 contains 15 residues. Trimming removed 4 bases from V and 6 bases from J, with 21 bases in between. The CDR3 loop is CSAKPPRGDLKTQYF. CDR3 coding DNA: TGCAGTGCTAAACCGCCCAGGGGGGATCTCAAGACCCAGTACTTC.

The J gene is TRBJ2-3, the V gene TRBV7-2, with 7 bases that match TRBD2. Germline loops: CDR1 SGHTA, CDR2 FQGNSA. This CDR3 has 13 amino acids. The V segment lost 0 bases and the J segment 9 bases; nucleotides outside the gene matches: 3. The CDR3 loop is CASSLAGEGTQYF. DNA for the CDR3: TGTGCCAGCAGCTTAGCGGGGGAGGGGACGCAGTATTTT. Based on the CDR3 plus reference TRBV7-2 and TRBJ2-3, the full variable domain is GAGVSQSPSNKVTEKGKDVELRCDPISGHTALYWYRQSLGQGLEFLIYFQGNSAPDKSGLPSDRFSAERTGGSVSTLTIQRTQQEDSAVYLCASSLAGEGTQYFGPGTRLTVL.

This clonotype was seen a few times. The chain uses TRBV9 and TRBJ1-4; D may be TRBD1 (5 bases). Germline loops: CDR1 SGDLS, CDR2 YYNGEE. This CDR3 contains 17 residues. V lost 4 bases, J lost 6 bases, and 22 bases lay in between. CDR3 coding DNA: TGTGCCAGCAGCCCCGAGGGGAAAGGCAGGGAGGATGAAAAACTGTTTTTT. Its protein is CASSPEGKGREDEKLFF.

The chain combines TRBV7-9 with TRBJ2-1; 8 bases match TRBD2. CDR3 length: 14 residues. Looked up from germline, CDR1 is SEHNR and CDR2 is FQNEAQ (reference sequence). The J segment lost 6 bases and the V segment lost 3 bases, leaving 4 bases of the junction unmatched. The chain's CDR3 is CASSFAGGTNEQFF. In DNA, the CDR3 is TGTGCCAGCAGCTTTGCGGGGGGCACCAATGAGCAGTTCTTC.

The genes are TRBV6-5 and TRBJ1-1; unclear D gene. Trimming stripped 2 bases from V and 5 bases from J, with 12 bases between. The CDR3 extends over 14 amino acids. Germline CDR1 reads MNHEY; CDR2 reads SVGAGI. The chain's CDR3 is CASSYRTEGTEAFF. The CDR3 DNA follows: TGTGCCAGCAGTTACAGGACCGAAGGAACTGAAGCTTTCTTT.

The chain is built from TRBV5-1 and TRBJ2-1, with 8 bases identical to TRBD2. In germline, CDR1 is SGHRS, CDR2 YFSETQ. The CDR3 spans 15 residues. Trimming at V came to 2 bases and at J to 2 bases, leaving 3 bases not matched to a gene. CDR3 nucleotide sequence: TGCGCCAGCAGCTTTAGCGGGGCCACCTACAATGAGCAGTTCTTC. Translation: CASSFSGATYNEQFF.

A few counts support this clonotype. The chain carries TRBV6-2 or TRBV6-3 and TRBJ2-1; 7 nucleotides align to TRBD2. Germline loops: CDR1 MNHEY, CDR2 SVGEGT. This CDR3 comprises 14 residues. The junction had 9 bases not matched to a gene; V was cut back by 7 bases and J by 6 bases. CDR3 sequence reads: CASNPRTRLNEQFF. DNA of the CDR3: TGTGCCAGCAACCCCCGGACTAGGCTCAATGAGCAGTTCTTC.

The J gene is TRBJ1-2, the V gene TRBV6-5; 7 nucleotides match TRBD1. This CDR3 contains 17 residues. Germline lookup yields CDR1 MNHEY and CDR2 SVGAGI. The ends lost 0 bases at V and 6 bases at J; junction bases unmatched: 13. The CDR3 DNA reads as TGTGCCAGCAGTTACTCTAGTATAGCAGGGGGATACAATGGCTACACCTTC. This codes for CASSYSSIAGGYNGYTF.

V and J are TRBV9 and TRBJ1-6, with D perhaps TRBD1 (6 bases). The CDR3 is 18 residues long. With 2 bases removed from V and 0 bases from J, the gap between germline ends came to 15 bases. Germline CDR1 reads SGDLS; CDR2 reads YYNGEE. In nucleotides, the CDR3 is TGTGCCAGCAGCGTGGGGGGGGCTGGGAGCTCCTATAATTCACCCCTCCACTTT. Its protein product is CASSVGGAGSSYNSPLHF.

The chain couples TRBV7-2 to TRBJ2-1, with 9 bases matching TRBD2. The CDR3 contains 18 residues. Trimming at V came to 0 bases and at J to 14 bases, leaving 20 bases not matched to a gene. Per germline, CDR1 SGHTA and CDR2 FQGNSA. CDR3 in amino acids: CASSLAPWGAGGRKVEFF. CDR3 DNA: TGTGCCAGCAGCTTAGCCCCCTGGGGTGCGGGGGGGCGAAAAGTCGAGTTCTTC.

Many counts were recorded for this clonotype. The CDR3 DNA sequence: TGTGCCAGTAGCCAGGGGGCTCCTTCAGGGCAGTACTTC. Translated: CASSQGAPSGQYF. The V gene is TRBV19, the J gene TRBJ2-7; the match to TRBD1 covers 8 bases. The CDR3 extends over 13 amino acids. Trimming took 6 bases from V and 9 from J; bases not matched to a gene: 10. Germline V gene lookup returns CDR1 LNHDA and CDR2 SQIVND (reference sequence).

This clonotype was observed a few times. The rearrangement links TRBV6-5 to TRBJ2-3, with 11 bases matching TRBD2. Germline values: CDR1 MNHEY, CDR2 SVGAGI. The CDR3 runs to 19 residues. V trimming: 0 bases; J trimming: 2 bases; junction bases outside the gene matches: 10. CDR3 sequence: CASSYSTDLTSGDTDTQYF. The CDR3 nucleotides read TGTGCCAGCAGTTACTCGACCGACTTGACTAGCGGGGACACAGATACGCAGTATTTT.

The CDR3 nucleotides read TGCAGCGTTCGGGACAGGGTTACCGGAGCCAAAAACATTCAGTACTTC. As protein: CSVRDRVTGAKNIQYF. The chain carries TRBV29-1 and TRBJ2-4; 9 bases agree with TRBD1. CDR3 length equals 16 residues. Germline values: CDR1 SQVTM, CDR2 ANQGSEA. The V gene end was trimmed by 5 bases and the J gene end by 0 bases; junction bases not matched to a gene: 8.

The V call is TRBV6-5, the J call TRBJ2-2; D is possibly TRBD2 (6 bases). Germline values: CDR1 MNHEY, CDR2 SVGAGI. V lost 4 bases and J lost 4, with 16 bases in between. The CDR3 loop spans 16 amino acids. The CDR3 region has the DNA TGTGCCAGCAGTTGGTGGGGGGACCCGACCACCGGGGAGCTGTTTTTT. Its translation: CASSWWGDPTTGELFF.

This clonotype was seen a handful of times. The chain employs TRBV6-2 or TRBV6-3 and TRBJ2-7; D is unresolved. CDR3 length: 11 amino acids. CDR1 MNHEY and CDR2 SVGEGT come from the germline V gene. V lost 4 bases to trimming and J lost 5 bases, with 6 bases between them. CDR3 sequence reads: CASSSGDEQYF. The CDR3 region has the DNA TGTGCCAGCAGTTCCGGTGACGAGCAGTACTTC.

V is TRBV5-5 and J is TRBJ2-3, with 9 bases matching TRBD1. Trimming at V came to 5 bases and at J to 9 bases, leaving 4 bases not matched to a gene. The CDR3 runs 12 residues. Germline assignment: CDR1 SGHKS and CDR2 YYEKEE (reference sequence). The CDR3 protein is CASRVGQGTQYF. The DNA for the CDR3 is TGTGCCAGCAGGGTAGGACAGGGGACGCAGTATTTT.

Many counts were recorded for this clonotype. The chain has TRBV7-9 and TRBJ2-7; TRBD2 matches at 7 bases. Germline-derived CDR1 and CDR2 are SEHNR and FQNEAQ (reference sequence). This CDR3 is 14 amino acids long. Trimming cost V 1 base and J 3 bases; bases outside gene matches: 3. The CDR3 DNA follows: TGTGCCAGCAGCTTAGTTCCGGGAGGCTACGAGCAGTACTTC. Its translation: CASSLVPGGYEQYF.

This clonotype was seen more than once but under ten times. The chain employs TRBV29-1 and TRBJ2-3, with no clear D. In germline, CDR1 is SQVTM, CDR2 ANQGSEA. The CDR3 is 13 amino acids. The V and J ends lost 4 bases and 1 base respectively, with 9 bases between them. The DNA of the CDR3 is TGCAGCGTTGGGGGTTCGGGCACAGATACGCAGTATTTT. Protein product: CSVGGSGTDTQYF.